The 20 T cell receptor beta chains in this list originate from one sample, sequenced in a study of vaccination and CD4 T cells after COVID-19. Cultured CD4+ T-cell DNA underwent Oncomine TCR Beta short-read sequencing. TCRdb re-called the PCR reads through MiXCR, storing one row per CDR3 protein. Of 6,000 or so distinct CDR3 sequences listed, 40% to 55% are singletons. Treatment denoted: roughly 10-day PBMC culture with coronavirus spike peptide pools or control peptides (ViraFEST assay). Researchers collected the unexposed donor's CD4+ T cells before the COVID-19 pandemic (2011-2018). Antigen specificity for these receptors is unknown. Sequenced material: CD4+ T cells from blood, cultured in vitro. Receptors were obtained from a human donor in good health.

The chain uses TRBV27 and TRBJ1-4; 10 nucleotides match TRBD1. CDR3 length: 17 amino acids. Trimming cost V 4 bases and J 2 bases; bases outside gene matches: 7. Germline values: CDR1 MNHEY, CDR2 SMNVEV (reference sequence). CDR3 in amino acids: CASSSGQGGRTNEKLFF. The CDR3 nucleotides are TGTGCCAGCAGTTCCGGACAGGGGGGAAGGACTAATGAAAAACTGTTTTTT.

Here the CDR3 reads CASSYPHAGGWSEAFF. CDR3 nucleotide sequence: TGTGCCAGCAGTTACCCCCATGCTGGGGGGTGGTCTGAAGCTTTCTTT. The rearrangement joins TRBV6-5 to TRBJ1-1; TRBD1 might be the D (5 bases). CDR3 length: 16 residues. Germline V gene lookup returns CDR1 MNHEY and CDR2 SVGAGI. Trimming left V 2 bases short and J 6 bases short, with 19 bases between.

The sample holds a few counts of this clonotype. This chain links TRBV7-9 with TRBJ2-5; TRBD2 agrees at 15 bases. CDR1 SEHNR and CDR2 FQNEAQ come from the germline V gene (reference sequence). The V gene end was trimmed by 4 bases and the J gene end by 5 bases; junction bases not matched to a gene: 17. The CDR3 loop spans 20 amino acids. The DNA of the CDR3 is TGTGCCAGCAGCTACGCCGGACTAGCGGGAGGGGTGGGCATTGCGGAGACCCAGTACTTC. Translation: CASSYAGLAGGVGIAETQYF.

This chain links TRBV10-3 with TRBJ2-1; D may be TRBD2 (6 bases). Trimming removed 0 bases from V and 7 bases from J, with 16 bases in between. Germline CDR1 ENHRY, CDR2 SYGVKD. CDR3 size: 16 residues. In nucleotides, the CDR3 is TGTGCCATCAGTGAGTCGGCGGGGCCCAGTCTTAATGAGCAGTTCTTC. Protein: CAISESAGPSLNEQFF.

V gene TRBV7-2 combines with J gene TRBJ1-5; D is unresolved. This CDR3 has 13 amino acids. The V gene lost 4 bases and the J gene lost 6 bases, with 10 bases spanning the gap. Looked up from germline, CDR1 is SGHTA and CDR2 is FQGNSA. CDR3 in DNA: TGTGCCAGCAGCTCGATAGTGGCTCAGCCCCAGCATTTT. Its protein product is CASSSIVAQPQHF.

This rearrangement joins TRBV5-1 to TRBJ1-1, with D unresolved. CDR1 is SGHRS and CDR2 is YFSETQ in the germline V gene. Trimming took 5 bases from V and 7 from J, leaving 21 bases between them. This CDR3 has 15 amino acids. CDR3 sequence reads: CASSGSSGRRDEAFF. The CDR3 DNA follows: TGCGCCAGCAGTGGATCTTCGGGGAGAAGAGATGAAGCTTTCTTT. The full variable domain, in which reference TRBV5-1 and TRBJ1-1 provide the parts outside the CDR3, is KAGVTQTPRYLIKTRGQQVTLSCSPISGHRSVSWYQQTPGQGLQFLFEYFSETQRNKGNFPGRFSGRQFSNSRSEMNVSTLELGDSALYLCASSGSSGRRDEAFFGQGTRLTVV.

In its sample, this clonotype was seen a few times. V and J are TRBV20-1 and TRBJ1-6; D is unresolved. CDR1 and CDR2 (germline): DFQATT, SNEGSKA (reference sequence). V was trimmed by 1 base and J by 7 bases, leaving 11 bases between them. The CDR3 runs to 14 residues. The CDR3 sequence: CSARAGTFNSPLHF. CDR3 sequence (DNA): TGCAGTGCTAGAGCCGGAACTTTCAATTCACCCCTCCACTTT.

The chain is built from TRBV30 and TRBJ2-6; D is possibly TRBD1 or TRBD2 (6 bases each). The V end lost 2 bases, the J end lost 12 bases, and 20 bases lay between the germline ends. In germline, CDR1 is GTSNPN, CDR2 SVGIG (reference sequence). The length of the CDR3 is 15 residues. The CDR3 DNA follows: TGTGCCTGGAGTTTGGGATTACAGGGACTCGGCGTCCTGACTTTC. Protein product: CAWSLGLQGLGVLTF. The full variable domain, with the rest looked up from reference TRBV30 and TRBJ2-6, is SQTIHQWPATLVQPVGSPLSLECTVEGTSNPNLYWYRQAAGRGLQLLFYSVGIGQISSEVPQNLSASRPQDRQFILSSKKLLLSDSGFYLCAWSLGLQGLGVLTFGAGSRLTVL.

This clonotype occurred a few times. V and J are TRBV5-5 and TRBJ2-7; 7 bases map to TRBD1. Germline V gives CDR1 SGHKS, CDR2 YYEKEE (reference sequence). The CDR3 runs 15 residues. V dropped 4 bases and J dropped 3; count of bases not matched to a gene: 10. CDR3 nucleotides: TGTGCCAGCAGCCCCGGACGGGGACAGTACTACGAGCAGTACTTC. This codes for CASSPGRGQYYEQYF.

This clonotype has more than one count but fewer than ten. The chain links TRBV5-1 to TRBJ2-3; TRBD1 aligns across 7 bases. With V trimmed by 6 bases and J by 6 bases, 7 bases remained unmatched. The CDR3 sequence is 13 residues long. Germline assignment: CDR1 SGHRS and CDR2 YFSETQ. The CDR3 DNA sequence: TGCGCCAGCACCCCCGAAGGGGGCGATACGCAGTATTTT. Protein sequence: CASTPEGGDTQYF.

V gene TRBV6-5 combines with J gene TRBJ2-5; D is uncertain. With 0 bases removed from V and 2 bases from J, the gap between germline ends came to 7 bases. The CDR3 consists of 14 residues. Germline V CDR1 and CDR2: MNHEY, SVGAGI. The CDR3: CASSYSDAQETQYF. In DNA, the CDR3 is TGTGCCAGCAGTTACTCGGACGCTCAAGAGACCCAGTACTTC.

This clonotype turned up a few times. CDR3: CASGSGGSGGETQYF. CDR3 DNA sequence: TGTGCCAGCGGCTCAGGCGGATCTGGAGGAGAGACCCAGTACTTC. V is TRBV12-3 or TRBV12-4 and J is TRBJ2-5; a weak D match, TRBD2 (5 bases). V was trimmed by 8 bases and J by 4 bases, leaving 20 bases between them. The CDR3 consists of 15 residues.

This clonotype was seen a few times. This rearrangement joins TRBV5-5 to TRBJ1-1, with a weak D call TRBD1 (5 bases). The CDR3 has 15 residues. V lost 2 bases and J 4 bases, leaving 15 bases between the germline ends. CDR1 is SGHKS, CDR2 YYEKEE, per germline (reference sequence). CDR3 DNA: TGTGCCAGCAGCTTACAGGAGGGGCGGACCACTGAAGCTTTCTTT. Translated, it gives CASSLQEGRTTEAFF. The variable domain in full, completed from reference TRBV5-5 and TRBJ1-1, reads DAGVTQSPTHLIKTRGQQVTLRCSPISGHKSVSWYQQVLGQGPQFIFQYYEKEERGRGNFPDRFSARQFPNYSSELNVNALLLGDSALYLCASSLQEGRTTEAFFGQGTRLTVV.

J is TRBJ2-2 and V is TRBV19; 8 bases map to TRBD1. After removal of 3 bases from V and 6 bases from J, the junction contained 0 bases not matched to a gene. This CDR3 is built from 13 residues. Germline V lookup: CDR1 LNHDA, CDR2 SQIVND (reference sequence). CDR3 coding DNA: TGTGCCAGTAGTATCAGGGGGCCCGGGGAGCTGTTTTTT. It codes for CASSIRGPGELFF.

J is TRBJ2-1 and V is TRBV20-1; possibly TRBD1 for D (6 bases). The V and J ends lost 7 bases and 2 bases respectively, with 15 bases between them. The germline CDR1 and CDR2 sequences are DFQATT and SNEGSKA (reference sequence). The CDR3 length is 14 residues. CDR3 sequence: CSVQQGVAYNEQFF. Here the CDR3 DNA reads TGCAGTGTTCAACAGGGAGTAGCCTACAATGAGCAGTTCTTC.

J is TRBJ1-1 and V is TRBV11-2; D unclear. The length of the CDR3 is 15 residues. CDR1 is SGHAT and CDR2 is FQNNGV in the germline V gene. V lost 5 bases, J lost 4 bases, and 17 bases lay in between. Here the CDR3 reads CASSPPRRVGTEAFF. DNA for the CDR3: TGTGCCAGCAGCCCTCCTCGTAGGGTCGGCACTGAAGCTTTCTTT. The full variable domain, with the rest looked up from reference TRBV11-2 and TRBJ1-1, is EAGVAQSPRYKIIEKRQSVAFWCNPISGHATLYWYQQILGQGPKLLIQFQNNGVVDDSQLPKDRFSAERLKGVDSTLKIQPAKLEDSAVYLCASSPPRRVGTEAFFGQGTRLTVV.

The J gene is TRBJ1-2, the V gene TRBV19; tentative D call: TRBD1 (6 bases). Germline V lookup: CDR1 LNHDA, CDR2 SQIVND (reference sequence). The germline V and J ends were trimmed by 4 bases and 5 bases, with 17 bases remaining between them. The CDR3 consists of 15 residues. The CDR3 spells CASSTRDTLRYGYTF. CDR3 bases: TGTGCCAGTAGTACCCGGGACACCCTGCGGTATGGCTACACCTTC.

The chain couples TRBV20-1 to TRBJ2-3; 13 nucleotides align to TRBD2. The CDR3 sequence is 19 residues long. The V and J ends lost 3 bases and 0 bases, in that order; junction bases with no gene match: 12. Germline V CDR1 and CDR2: DFQATT, SNEGSKA (reference sequence). DNA for the CDR3: TGCAGTGCTAGGGGGGGACTAGCGGGAACTTACTCTAGCACAGATACGCAGTATTTT. Residues: CSARGGLAGTYSSTDTQYF.

This clonotype has just a few counts. J is TRBJ1-5 and V is TRBV12-3 or TRBV12-4; D remains unclear. The germline V and J ends were trimmed by 4 bases and 4 bases, with 11 bases remaining between them. The CDR3 runs 14 residues. CDR3 sequence reads: CASSWSEGNQPQHF. The CDR3 nucleotides read TGTGCCAGCAGTTGGTCAGAGGGAAATCAGCCCCAGCATTTT.

This chain uses TRBV5-1 with TRBJ1-2, with 10 bases matching TRBD1. The J segment lost 3 bases and the V segment lost 3 bases, leaving 2 bases of the junction unmatched. Germline CDR1 and CDR2: SGHRS and YFSETQ. This CDR3 contains 14 residues. The CDR3 region is CASSSTGGDYGYTF. The CDR3 DNA sequence: TGCGCCAGCAGCTCGACAGGGGGCGACTATGGCTACACCTTC.